The present TCR beta chain was sequenced within a study of T cell repertoires in cytomegalovirus infection. Study-level background: Both recently identified HLA-C-restricted and well-studied HLA-B-restricted CMV epitopes were used in the study. Both a matching HLA type and CMV infection were indicated by public TCR beta signatures.

Notes on the study in general: CMV carriers with the relevant HLA were identified by cumulative public TCR beta family frequency. HLA-C-restricted CMV clonotypes gave the most frequent clonotype in two of eight donors.

TCRdb ran MiXCR on the reads and lists one entry per CDR3 protein. The sample lists 640,000 or so distinct CDR3 sequences, roughly 33% occurring once. A word on this clonotype: Its antigen remains unidentified.

The clonotype comes from a human donor in good health (CMV status not recorded). Some clones in this sample may be carry-over from other donors' samples. The sequenced sample was cultured PBMCs, obtained from culture after CMV antigen stimulation.

CDR3 nucleotide sequence: TGTGCCATCAGTGGGGGGGGGACTAGCCCCTACGAGCAGTTCTTC. Its translation: CAISGGGTSPYEQFF. The V and J genes are TRBV10-3 and TRBJ2-1; 9 positions match TRBD2. This CDR3 contains 15 residues. V lost 4 bases, J lost 10 bases, and 11 bases stayed unmatched. CDR1 and CDR2 (germline): ENHRY, SYGVKD.